This T cell receptor beta chain stems from a study of T cells in Graves' hyperthyroidism and ophthalmopathy. Template material for amplifying TCR beta CDR3 regions consisted of RNA transcripts. A set of HTBI primers served as the primers for a first-round RT-PCR of the TCR CDR3. TCRdb processed the multiplex PCR reads anew with MiXCR; each CDR3 protein has one entry. The sample records approximately 510,000 distinct CDR3 sequences, approximately 49% being singletons. Study-wide findings and caveats: Patients with ophthalmopathy were separated from those with stable hyperthyroidism by a 13 V-J model. In validation, the model predicted ophthalmopathy. These predictions came a median roughly seven months before onset. Blood also carried most thyroid clonotypes expanded above 0.001.

The germline gives CDR1 SQVTM, CDR2 ANQGSEA. Trimming cost V 8 bases and J 4 bases; bases outside gene matches: 10. The length of the CDR3 is 13 residues. Each diagnosis drew on symptoms, thyroxine, TRAb, thyroid ultrasound and orbital computed tomography findings. Note on this clonotype: Its specificity is unknown.

This receptor was obtained from an adult woman with Graves' disease, either hyperthyroidism or ophthalmopathy (not recorded which). What was sequenced was peripheral blood or thyroid tissue (not recorded which). This chain uses TRBV29-1 with TRBJ2-7; 8 bases are a match to TRBD1. The chain's CDR3 is CSITGGTVYEQYF. CDR3 in DNA: TGCAGCATAACAGGGGGAACAGTGTACGAGCAGTACTTC.